Presented here are 32 T cell receptor beta chains from one specimen sequenced in a study of blood T cell repertoires in COVID-19. Data came from immunoSEQ multiplex PCR; TCRdb stores just in-frame clones and leaves some out. The sample shows some 140,000 clones, around 78% of them seen only once. The sequencing sample was made of peripheral blood. Every receptor here comes from a man at least 80 years old with acute or convalescent COVID-19.

This clone was counted a single time. The chain carries TRBV2 and TRBJ1-6, with D possibly matching TRBD1 (6 bases). V dropped 7 bases and J dropped 5 bases, with 9 bases sitting between them. CDR1 and CDR2 from the germline V gene are SNHLY and FYNNEI. The CDR3 is made up of 13 amino acids. CDR3 protein: CASTNRDNSPLHF. Here the CDR3 DNA reads TGTGCCAGCACAAACAGGGATAATTCACCCCTCCACTTT.

V gene TRBV6-5 combines with J gene TRBJ2-7, with 10 bases matching TRBD1. CDR1 MNHEY and CDR2 SVGAGI come from the germline V gene. The CDR3 extends over 14 amino acids. V gave up 6 bases and J gave up 2 bases; unmatched junction bases: 4. CDR3 coding DNA: TGTGCCAGCAGACGGGACAGGGGTGCCTACGAGCAGTACGTC. It yields the protein CASRRDRGAYEQYV.

The V call is TRBV2, the J call TRBJ1-5; D is perhaps TRBD1 (5 bases). CDR3 length: 13 residues. Trimming removed 7 bases from V and 2 bases from J, with 9 bases in between. Germline lookup yields CDR1 SNHLY and CDR2 FYNNEI. CDR3: CASNPQGNQPQHF. CDR3 bases: TGTGCCAGCAACCCACAGGGCAATCAGCCCCAGCATTTT.

This sequence joins TRBV5-1 and TRBJ2-1, with 10 bases that match TRBD2. The CDR3 is 16 residues long. The ends lost 5 bases at V and 3 bases at J; junction bases unmatched: 8. The V gene's germline CDR1 is SGHRS and CDR2 YFSETQ. The CDR3 is CASRGASGGHYNEQFF. DNA for the CDR3: TGCGCCAGCAGAGGGGCTAGCGGGGGCCACTACAATGAGCAGTTCTTC.

The rearrangement links TRBV15 to TRBJ2-3, with unresolved D. V was pared by 9 bases and J by 0 bases, with 10 bases between. Per germline, CDR1 LNHNV and CDR2 YYDKDF (reference sequence). The CDR3 is 13 amino acids. In DNA form, the CDR3 reads TGTGCCACGCAGGATACTAGCACAGATACGCAGTATTTT. Translated: CATQDTSTDTQYF.

CDR3 nucleotide sequence: TGTGCCAGCTCACCACGGGCAGGGTCCTACGAGCAGTACGTC. Its translation is CASSPRAGSYEQYV. The rearrangement joins TRBV18 to TRBJ2-7; D is perhaps TRBD1 (5 bases). The CDR3 covers 14 residues. Trimming cost V 1 base and J 1 base, with 8 bases left between them. CDR1 is KGHSH and CDR2 is LQKENI in the germline V gene.

The genes are TRBV7-2 and TRBJ1-2, with D perhaps TRBD1 (6 bases). V lost 2 bases, J lost 2 bases, and 12 bases lay in between. CDR1 is SGHTA and CDR2 is FQGNSA in the germline V gene. The CDR3 length is 15 residues. The CDR3 DNA is TGTGCCAGCAGCTTACCGGGGGGCGCGAACTATGGCTACACCTTC. This sequence encodes CASSLPGGANYGYTF. The whole variable domain, filled in from reference TRBV7-2 and TRBJ1-2, reads GAGVSQSPSNKVTEKGKDVELRCDPISGHTALYWYRQSLGQGLEFLIYFQGNSAPDKSGLPSDRFSAERTGGSVSTLTIQRTQQEDSAVYLCASSLPGGANYGYTFGSGTRLTVV.

The rearrangement links TRBV5-1 to TRBJ2-3, with D possibly being TRBD2 (5 bases). This CDR3 has 15 amino acids. Germline loops: CDR1 SGHRS, CDR2 YFSETQ. Trimming left V 6 bases short and J 2 bases short, with 16 bases between. CDR3 region: CASTKQGRDTDTQYF. CDR3 nucleotides: TGCGCCAGCACCAAACAAGGACGGGACACAGATACGCAGTATTTT. Full variable domain (missing parts from reference TRBV5-1 and TRBJ2-3): KAGVTQTPRYLIKTRGQQVTLSCSPISGHRSVSWYQQTPGQGLQFLFEYFSETQRNKGNFPGRFSGRQFSNSRSEMNVSTLELGDSALYLCASTKQGRDTDTQYFGPGTRLTVL.

This clone has a handful of counts. The chain uses TRBV10-3 and TRBJ1-1; TRBD1 matches 10 bases. Trimming removed 6 bases from V and 2 bases from J; junction bases left unmatched: 6. The CDR3 has 15 amino acids. Looked up from germline, CDR1 is ENHRY and CDR2 is SYGVKD. The CDR3: CAIRPGQGLNTEAFF. The CDR3 DNA sequence: TGTGCCATCAGGCCGGGACAGGGGCTCAACACTGAAGCTTTCTTT.

The V and J genes are TRBV11-3 and TRBJ2-5; 8 nucleotides align to TRBD1. Germline CDR1 reads SGHNT; CDR2 reads YENEEA. The CDR3 sequence is 15 residues long. With V trimmed by 1 base and J by 1 base, 2 bases remained unmatched. The chain's CDR3 is CASSLGQGSQETQYF. CDR3 DNA: TGTGCCAGCAGCTTAGGACAGGGGTCCCAAGAGACCCAGTACTTC.

The chain is built from TRBV24-1 and TRBJ2-2; TRBD1 is a possible D gene (5 bases). V was cut by 7 bases and J by 2 bases, with 19 bases left in between. Germline V gene data show CDR1 as KGHDR and CDR2 as SFDVKD. CDR3 size: 17 residues. CDR3 sequence (DNA): TGTGCCACCAGCCGGGCTGGGGCTAACCCCAACACCGGGGAGCTGTTTTTT. Its translation: CATSRAGANPNTGELFF.

V usage is TRBV14 and J usage is TRBJ1-6; D not resolved. Germline V lookup: CDR1 SGHDN, CDR2 FVKESK. Trimming cost V 1 base and J 6 bases, with 10 bases left between them. The CDR3 extends over 15 amino acids. The CDR3 spells CASSQGARSNSPLHF. The CDR3 DNA reads TGTGCCAGCAGCCAAGGTGCGAGGAGTAATTCACCCCTCCACTTT. Complete variable domain (other parts from reference TRBV14 and TRBJ1-6): EAGVTQFPSHSVIEKGQTVTLRCDPISGHDNLYWYRRVMGKEIKFLLHFVKESKQDESGMPNNRFLAERTGGTYSTLKVQPAELEDSGVYFCASSQGARSNSPLHFGNGTRLTVT.

This clone has a count of ten or more. The V gene is TRBV19, the J gene TRBJ1-2; tentatively, D is TRBD1 (6 bases). Trimming pared 7 bases from V and 6 bases from J, leaving 9 bases between. The germline gives CDR1 LNHDA, CDR2 SQIVND (reference sequence). The CDR3 runs 11 residues. This CDR3 is CASTPGDGYTF. The CDR3 DNA follows: TGTGCCAGTACCCCAGGGGATGGCTACACCTTC.

The chain recombines TRBV7-2 with TRBJ2-5; D perhaps matches TRBD2 (5 bases). CDR1 is SGHTA, CDR2 FQGNSA, per germline. The CDR3 covers 13 residues. Trimming removed 5 bases at V and 4 bases at J, with 11 bases between. The CDR3 loop is CASSRGIVETQYF. The CDR3 DNA reads TGTGCCAGCAGCAGAGGGATTGTAGAGACCCAGTACTTC.

This chain links TRBV3-1 (or the pseudogene TRBV3-2) with TRBJ2-3; maybe TRBD1 (5 bases). The germline V gene encodes CDR1 LGHDT and CDR2 YNNKEL (reference sequence). V lost 3 bases to trimming and J lost 0 bases, with 7 bases between them. The CDR3 spans 14 residues. DNA of the CDR3: TGTGCCAGCAGCCAGACAGCTAGCACAGATACGCAGTATTTT. Translated: CASSQTASTDTQYF.

This clone occurred once. The CDR3 sequence is CASSLGEGSNGYTF. CDR3 DNA sequence: TGTGCCAGCAGCTTGGGGGAGGGTTCCAATGGCTACACCTTC. The genes are TRBV7-9 and TRBJ1-2, with D perhaps TRBD1 (5 bases). This CDR3 region has 14 residues. V lost 3 bases and J lost 6, with 14 bases in between. The germline CDR1 and CDR2 sequences are SEHNR and FQNEAQ (reference sequence). The whole variable domain, filled in from reference TRBV7-9 and TRBJ1-2, reads DTGVSQNPRHKITKRGQNVTFRCDPISEHNRLYWYRQTLGQGPEFLTYFQNEAQLEKSRLLSDRFSAERPKGSFSTLEIQRTEQGDSAMYLCASSLGEGSNGYTFGSGTRLTVV.

This chain joins TRBV5-1 and TRBJ2-5; possible D gene TRBD2, 5 bases. From germline, CDR1 is SGHRS and CDR2 YFSETQ. The CDR3 runs 13 residues. The V end lost 4 bases, the J end lost 5 bases, and 12 bases lay between the germline ends. CDR3 DNA: TGCGCCAGCAGCACACTAGTGGGGGAGACCCAGTACTTC. Translation gives CASSTLVGETQYF.

This chain connects TRBV27 to TRBJ1-5, with D perhaps matching TRBD1 (6 bases). Germline V CDR1 and CDR2: MNHEY, SMNVEV (reference sequence). The CDR3 is 14 amino acids. V dropped 5 bases and J dropped 3 bases, with 11 bases sitting between them. The CDR3 here is CASSIRTDNQPQHF. As DNA, the CDR3 is TGTGCCAGCAGTATAAGGACAGACAATCAGCCCCAGCATTTT.

This clone was seen only a few times. This chain uses TRBV7-8 with TRBJ1-1, with D possibly matching TRBD1 (5 bases). The CDR3 contains 15 residues. CDR1 is SGHVS and CDR2 is FQNEAQ in the germline V gene. V lost 0 bases to trimming and J lost 4 bases, with 12 bases between them. Here the CDR3 reads CASSLARPGGTEAFF. CDR3 DNA sequence: TGTGCCAGCAGCTTAGCCCGGCCGGGGGGCACTGAAGCTTTCTTT.

This chain links TRBV4-1 with TRBJ1-4; 7 bases are shared with TRBD1. The V gene end was trimmed by 4 bases and the J gene end by 6 bases; junction bases not matched to a gene: 8. The CDR3 is 15 amino acids. The V gene's germline CDR1 is MGHRA and CDR2 YSYEKL. The CDR3 coding sequence is TGCGCCAGCAGCCTAGGGACAGCGAGGGATGAAAAACTGTTTTTT. Its translation is CASSLGTARDEKLFF.

The J gene is TRBJ1-1, the V gene TRBV3-1 (or the pseudogene TRBV3-2), with 7 bases that match TRBD1. J gave up 10 bases and V 0 bases, and 5 bases lay outside the gene matches. CDR1 and CDR2 (germline): LGHDT, YNNKEL (reference sequence). The CDR3 extends over 13 amino acids. This chain's CDR3 is CASSQERAGGAFF. The CDR3 DNA is TGTGCCAGCAGCCAAGAAAGGGCAGGGGGAGCTTTCTTT.

This clone was picked up a small number of times. This sequence joins TRBV10-3 and TRBJ1-6, with a tentative D call TRBD1 (5 bases). The V and J ends lost 9 bases and 9 bases respectively, with 15 bases between them. The CDR3 sequence is 13 residues long. Germline V gene lookup returns CDR1 ENHRY and CDR2 SYGVKD. CDR3 sequence: CAIKQDLGSPLHF. Here the CDR3 DNA reads TGTGCCATTAAACAGGATTTGGGTTCACCCCTCCACTTT.

Only a few counts were recorded for this clone. The chain joins TRBV2 to TRBJ1-2, with 11 bases identical to TRBD1. The CDR3 is 15 amino acids. V shed 6 bases and J 6 bases; nucleotides not matched to a gene: 9. Germline values: CDR1 SNHLY, CDR2 FYNNEI. The chain's CDR3 is CASRRDRGSFDGYTF. The CDR3 DNA reads as TGTGCCAGCAGACGGGACAGGGGGTCTTTCGATGGCTACACCTTC.

The V gene is TRBV6-1, the J gene TRBJ2-7; no clear D gene. This CDR3 spans 13 amino acids. V lost 0 bases, J lost 4 bases, and 7 bases lay in between. Germline V gives CDR1 MNHNS, CDR2 SASEGT. The CDR3 nucleotides are TGTGCCAGCAGTGAAGCGCGTGTTTACGAGCAGTACGTC. Translation: CASSEARVYEQYV.

This sequence joins TRBV18 and TRBJ1-2; D is unresolved. Germline lookup yields CDR1 KGHSH and CDR2 LQKENI. Trimming took off 2 bases at V and 2 bases at J, with 15 bases between the two ends. This CDR3 is built from 16 residues. CDR3 protein: CASSPGSTGGNYGYTF. In DNA, the CDR3 is TGTGCCAGCTCACCAGGTTCCACGGGAGGCAACTATGGCTACACCTTC.

The rearrangement uses TRBV6-2 or TRBV6-3 and TRBJ1-2; D is unclear. The CDR3 totals 16 residues. The germline V and J ends were trimmed by 0 bases and 0 bases, with 11 bases remaining between them. Germline CDR1 is MNHEY and CDR2 is SVGEGT. The CDR3 DNA follows: TGTGCCAGCAGTTACTCGAGCGCGGGAGCTAACTATGGCTACACCTTC. Translated: CASSYSSAGANYGYTF.

This clone was seen more than once but under ten times. The chain uses TRBV7-9 and TRBJ2-2; D might be TRBD2 (5 bases). This CDR3 contains 15 residues. Trimming left V 1 base short and J 7 bases short, with 13 bases between. Per germline, CDR1 SEHNR and CDR2 FQNEAQ (reference sequence). As DNA, the CDR3 is TGTGCCAGCAGCTTAGGAGGCATGGGGAGCGGGGAGCTGTTTTTT. Translation gives CASSLGGMGSGELFF.

This sequence joins TRBV18 and TRBJ2-5; 7 positions agree with TRBD1. V lost 2 bases and J lost 5; bases outside the gene matches: 14. The CDR3 runs 17 residues. Per the germline V gene, CDR1 is KGHSH and CDR2 is LQKENI. CDR3 nucleotide sequence: TGTGCCAGCTCACCAACCCTCACGGGACAGTTGTGGGAGACCCAGTACTTC. This gives the protein CASSPTLTGQLWETQYF.

This CDR3 is CASSLPQETQYF. The CDR3 DNA follows: TGTGCCAGCAGCTTACCACAAGAGACCCAGTACTTC. This rearrangement joins TRBV28 to TRBJ2-5, with D unclear. This CDR3 contains 12 residues. Per germline, CDR1 MDHEN and CDR2 SYDVKM. The ends were cut back, 6 bases at V and 2 bases at J, with 7 bases in the middle.

The chain couples TRBV23-1 to TRBJ1-1; D possibly corresponds to TRBD1 (5 bases). TRBV23-1 is flagged as an ORF with uncertain function. V lost 0 bases and J lost 0, with 17 bases in between. This CDR3 has 18 amino acids. The CDR3 region has the DNA TGCGCCAGCAGTCAATCGAATCGGGGGGAAAACGTGAACACTGAAGCTTTCTTT. Amino acids: CASSQSNRGENVNTEAFF.

This clone was detected once. V is TRBV3-1 (or the pseudogene TRBV3-2) and J is TRBJ1-1; TRBD1 matches at 7 bases. CDR1 is LGHDT, CDR2 YNNKEL, per germline (reference sequence). With 2 bases clipped from V and 3 bases from J, the junction kept 6 bases outside the gene matches. The CDR3 runs to 15 residues. The CDR3 DNA is TGTGCCAGCAGCCAAAGTGACAGGGATTACACTGAAGCTTTCTTT. Amino acid sequence: CASSQSDRDYTEAFF.

The sample holds a few counts of this clone. This rearrangement joins TRBV11-2 to TRBJ2-1; possible D gene TRBD1, 5 bases. The CDR3 consists of 16 residues. Trimming shortened V by 6 bases and J by 2 bases, and 17 bases separated the two germline ends. CDR1 and CDR2 (germline): SGHAT, FQNNGV. The chain's CDR3 is CASSVLGAGAYNEQFF. CDR3 nucleotide sequence: TGTGCCAGCAGTGTCCTTGGGGCAGGAGCCTACAATGAGCAGTTCTTC.